Listed here are 28 T cell receptor beta chains from one sample, sequenced in a study of blood T cell repertoires in COVID-19. Clones were read by immunoSEQ multiplex PCR, and TCRdb kept only the in-frame ones, dropping some. Seen here are 250,000 or so clones, around 93% observed once, and the top ten hold 2.8%. The sequenced sample consisted of PBMCs or T cells enriched from blood (not recorded which). These receptors were taken from a man in his forties or fifties who had been exposed to COVID-19.

This chain joins TRBV6-6 and TRBJ1-5, with TRBD1 matching over 9 bases. The ends lost 5 bases at V and 0 bases at J; junction bases unmatched: 11. Germline assignment: CDR1 MNHNY and CDR2 SVGAGI (reference sequence). This CDR3 contains 18 residues. The CDR3 region is CASSRAGQGIYSNQPQHF. CDR3 coding DNA: TGTGCCAGCAGTCGAGCCGGACAGGGGATTTATAGCAATCAGCCCCAGCATTTT.

The V gene is TRBV28, the J gene TRBJ2-7; 7 nucleotides align to TRBD2. In germline, CDR1 is MDHEN, CDR2 SYDVKM. The CDR3 runs to 14 residues. Germline trimming cut 6 bases from V and 4 bases from J; bases unmatched to any gene: 9. This CDR3 is CASRGGSTMYEQYF. DNA for the CDR3: TGTGCCAGCAGGGGCGGGAGTACCATGTACGAGCAGTACTTC.

The chain carries TRBV11-2 and TRBJ2-3; no definite D call. V lost 2 bases, J lost 2 bases, and 8 bases lay in between. The CDR3 is 14 residues long. CDR1 is SGHAT and CDR2 is FQNNGV in the germline V gene. This CDR3 reads CASSLLQYTDTQYF. The CDR3 region has the DNA TGTGCCAGCAGCTTACTTCAGTACACAGATACGCAGTATTTT. The whole variable domain, filled in from reference TRBV11-2 and TRBJ2-3, reads EAGVAQSPRYKIIEKRQSVAFWCNPISGHATLYWYQQILGQGPKLLIQFQNNGVVDDSQLPKDRFSAERLKGVDSTLKIQPAKLEDSAVYLCASSLLQYTDTQYFGPGTRLTVL.

This clone was recorded only once. This rearrangement joins TRBV10-3 to TRBJ2-1; 7 nucleotides match TRBD2. Germline lookup yields CDR1 ENHRY and CDR2 SYGVKD. The CDR3 contains 16 residues. After removal of 3 bases from V and 1 base from J, the junction contained 6 bases not matched to a gene. CDR3 in amino acids: CAISDPLADSYNEQFF. The CDR3 DNA reads TGTGCCATCAGTGATCCTCTAGCGGATTCCTACAATGAGCAGTTCTTC.

The CDR3 bases are TGTGCCAGCAGCGTAGAGAGTTCGGGACAGGGACTATTCACAGATACGCAGTATTTT. Protein: CASSVESSGQGLFTDTQYF. The chain is built from TRBV9 and TRBJ2-3; 9 bases agree with TRBD1. Germline V gene data show CDR1 as SGDLS and CDR2 as YYNGEE. This CDR3 region has 19 residues. V gave up 0 bases and J gave up 2 bases; unmatched junction bases: 13.

The V and J genes are TRBV6-2 or TRBV6-3 and TRBJ2-7; 7 bases fit TRBD2. CDR3 length: 17 residues. V lost 2 bases to trimming and J lost 0 bases; unmatched junction nucleotides: 10. Per the germline V gene, CDR1 is MNHEY and CDR2 is SVGEGT. The CDR3 nucleotides read TGTGCCAGCAGTTACCCATCTAGCGGAGCTAGCTCCTACGAGCAGTACTTC. This sequence encodes CASSYPSSGASSYEQYF.

V usage is TRBV13 and J usage is TRBJ2-7; D unresolved. Germline CDR1 and CDR2: PRHDT and FYEKMQ (reference sequence). Trimming stripped 2 bases from V and 3 bases from J, with 8 bases between. The length of the CDR3 is 13 residues. CDR3 amino acids: CASSLNTDYEQYF. DNA of the CDR3: TGTGCCAGCAGCTTAAACACCGACTACGAGCAGTACTTC.

V is TRBV27 and J is TRBJ2-7, with a weak D call TRBD2 (6 bases). Germline V gene data show CDR1 as MNHEY and CDR2 as SMNVEV (reference sequence). The CDR3 is made up of 15 amino acids. Trimming pared 5 bases from V and 0 bases from J, leaving 14 bases between. CDR3 DNA: TGTGCCAGCAGTGAAGTTGGGGGGAGCTCCTACGAGCAGTACTTC. Its protein is CASSEVGGSSYEQYF.

This chain connects TRBV7-9 to TRBJ2-3; weak D call: TRBD1 (6 bases). CDR1 is SEHNR, CDR2 FQNEAQ, per germline (reference sequence). The V end was cut by 3 bases, the J end by 2 bases, with 15 bases between. CDR3 length: 16 residues. As DNA, the CDR3 is TGTGCCAGCAGCTTCGGCCGGGACACCGACACAGATACGCAGTATTTT. As protein: CASSFGRDTDTDTQYF.

The V gene is TRBV19, the J gene TRBJ1-5; 7 nucleotides align to TRBD1. The CDR3 has 18 residues. Unmatched junction bases numbered 16, after V lost 3 bases and J lost 5 bases. Germline CDR1 is LNHDA and CDR2 is SQIVND (reference sequence). The CDR3 nucleotides are TGTGCCAGTAGTATCTCCTCAGGGGGGCTTTCTTTCTATCAGCCCCAGCATTTT. Residues: CASSISSGGLSFYQPQHF.

Only a few counts were recorded for this clone. The chain recombines TRBV7-9 with TRBJ1-2; 8 bases are a match to TRBD1. V lost 1 base, J lost 4 bases, and 8 bases stayed unmatched. The CDR3 has 16 residues. CDR1 and CDR2 (germline): SEHNR, FQNEAQ (reference sequence). CDR3 DNA: TGTGCCAGCAGCTTAGGGGACAGGAGTCTTCTCTATGGCTACACCTTC. It encodes CASSLGDRSLLYGYTF.

The V gene is TRBV7-9, the J gene TRBJ2-2, with 8 nucleotides matching TRBD2. CDR3 length: 18 amino acids. J lost 1 base, V lost 5 bases, and 12 bases had no gene match. Germline CDR1 reads SEHNR; CDR2 reads FQNEAQ (reference sequence). CDR3 coding DNA: TGTGCCAGCAGCCCCCCAAGTATCAGCGGGAGGAACACCGGGGAGCTGTTTTTT. This codes for CASSPPSISGRNTGELFF. The whole variable domain, filled in from reference TRBV7-9 and TRBJ2-2, reads DTGVSQNPRHKITKRGQNVTFRCDPISEHNRLYWYRQTLGQGPEFLTYFQNEAQLEKSRLLSDRFSAERPKGSFSTLEIQRTEQGDSAMYLCASSPPSISGRNTGELFFGEGSRLTVL.

The genes are TRBV11-2 and TRBJ1-1; 7 nucleotides match TRBD1. CDR1 and CDR2 from the germline V gene are SGHAT and FQNNGV. This CDR3 is 14 amino acids long. The V segment lost 4 bases and the J segment 0 bases; nucleotides outside the gene matches: 2. The CDR3 sequence: CASSSGQLNTEAFF. In DNA, the CDR3 is TGTGCCAGCAGCTCGGGACAGCTGAACACTGAAGCTTTCTTT.

The V and J genes are TRBV7-2 and TRBJ2-1; 10 bases match TRBD2. From germline, CDR1 is SGHTA and CDR2 FQGNSA. This CDR3 contains 16 residues. V lost 4 bases to trimming and J lost 7 bases; unmatched junction nucleotides: 10. CDR3 DNA: TGTGCCAGCAGCTCTCGAGCTAGCGGGAGTGGTAATGAGCAGTTCTTC. Its translation: CASSSRASGSGNEQFF.

This sequence joins TRBV7-9 and TRBJ2-3; the D gene is possibly TRBD2 (6 bases). The CDR3 runs to 14 residues. Germline V gene data show CDR1 as SEHNR and CDR2 as FQNEAQ (reference sequence). The V gene lost 5 bases and the J gene lost 1 base, with 10 bases spanning the gap. As DNA, the CDR3 is TGTGCCAGCAGCCCCGGAGGGGGCACAGATACGCAGTATTTT. This encodes CASSPGGGTDTQYF.

The rearrangement links TRBV2 to TRBJ2-7; no definite D call. The V end lost 6 bases, the J end lost 4 bases, and 4 bases lay between the germline ends. Germline CDR1 reads SNHLY; CDR2 reads FYNNEI. This CDR3 is 10 amino acids long. The CDR3 coding sequence is TGTGCCAGCAGATCATACGAGCAGTACTTC. This translates into CASRSYEQYF.

V and J are TRBV9 and TRBJ2-1; 7 nucleotides align to TRBD2. This CDR3 region has 19 residues. Trimming removed 1 base from V and 2 bases from J; junction bases left unmatched: 15. Germline CDR1 is SGDLS and CDR2 is YYNGEE. The CDR3, as DNA: TGTGCCAGCAGCGTAAAGGCTAGCGGTAAGGACTTAACCTACAATGAGCAGTTCTTC. This encodes CASSVKASGKDLTYNEQFF.

This clone was recorded once. The rearrangement joins TRBV29-1 to TRBJ1-1; no reliable D call. The CDR3 covers 10 residues. The V end was cut by 4 bases, the J end by 8 bases, with 8 bases between. CDR1 is SQVTM and CDR2 is ANQGSEA in the germline V gene. The CDR3 sequence is CSVVRGEAFF. The CDR3 DNA is TGCAGCGTTGTGCGGGGAGAAGCTTTCTTT.

This chain uses TRBV19 with TRBJ2-7; TRBD1 matches at 7 bases. The CDR3 extends over 11 amino acids. The germline CDR1 and CDR2 sequences are LNHDA and SQIVND (reference sequence). CDR3 sequence reads: CASSIGDRVFV. CDR3 bases: TGTGCCAGTAGTATTGGAGACAGGGTGTTTGTC.

V is TRBV30 and J is TRBJ1-1, with D unclear. Germline CDR1 and CDR2: GTSNPN and SVGIG (reference sequence). The CDR3 covers 15 residues. With 2 bases removed from V and 3 bases from J, the gap between germline ends came to 16 bases. Written as DNA, the CDR3 is TGTGCCTGGAGTTCTTTTACCTGGGGAGACACTGAAGCTTTCTTT. Encoded protein: CAWSSFTWGDTEAFF. The full variable domain, with the rest looked up from reference TRBV30 and TRBJ1-1, is SQTIHQWPATLVQPVGSPLSLECTVEGTSNPNLYWYRQAAGRGLQLLFYSVGIGQISSEVPQNLSASRPQDRQFILSSKKLLLSDSGFYLCAWSSFTWGDTEAFFGQGTRLTVV.

This chain joins TRBV24-1 and TRBJ2-2; D may be TRBD1 (6 bases). This CDR3 region has 16 residues. V lost 3 bases to trimming and J lost 6 bases, with 16 bases between them. In germline, CDR1 is KGHDR, CDR2 SFDVKD. The CDR3 DNA follows: TGTGCCACCAGTGATAACCCCGCAGGGGAAGCCGGGGAGCTGTTTTTT. This gives the protein CATSDNPAGEAGELFF.

The V gene is TRBV7-3, the J gene TRBJ2-3; TRBD2 matches 12 bases. V trimming: 5 bases; J trimming: 5 bases; junction bases outside the gene matches: 2. Germline CDR1 SGHTA, CDR2 FQGTGA. The length of the CDR3 is 14 residues. CDR3 sequence (DNA): TGTGCCAGCAGCGTGGGACTAGCGGGAGATACGCAGTATTTT. Its translation: CASSVGLAGDTQYF.

V usage is TRBV9 and J usage is TRBJ1-2; the D gene is possibly TRBD1 (6 bases). V lost 0 bases to trimming and J lost 4 bases, with 10 bases between them. The germline gives CDR1 SGDLS, CDR2 YYNGEE. CDR3 length equals 14 residues. The CDR3 DNA follows: TGTGCCAGCAGCGTAGCTTCAGGGGTCTATGGCTACACCTTC. Protein product: CASSVASGVYGYTF.

The V call is TRBV3-1 (or the pseudogene TRBV3-2), the J call TRBJ2-1, with 9 bases aligning to TRBD1. V was pared by 4 bases and J by 1 base, with 8 bases of the junction left unmatched. The CDR3 has 17 residues. Germline V gene data show CDR1 as LGHDT and CDR2 as YNNKEL (reference sequence). Here the CDR3 reads CASSPTWGTGSYNEQFF. The CDR3 nucleotides read TGTGCCAGCAGCCCGACCTGGGGGACAGGGTCCTACAATGAGCAGTTCTTC.

The gene calls are TRBV12-2 and TRBJ2-3; TRBD2, the D gene given by the table, was not confirmed from the DNA. TRBV12-2 is described as a pseudogene. The CDR3 contains 15 residues. The CDR3 protein is CASRFRSASTDTQYF. CDR3 bases: TGTGCAAGTCGCTTCCGTAGCGCTAGCACAGATACGCAGTATTTT.

This clone showed up just once. This rearrangement joins TRBV9 to TRBJ1-4, with D unresolved. The CDR3 extends over 15 amino acids. V lost 2 bases and J lost 4, with 12 bases in between. Looked up from germline, CDR1 is SGDLS and CDR2 is YYNGEE. CDR3 loop: CASSVQASFNEKLFF. The CDR3 DNA reads TGTGCCAGCAGCGTTCAGGCCAGTTTTAATGAAAAACTGTTTTTT.

The chain combines TRBV11-2 with TRBJ2-1, with 12 bases lining up with TRBD2. The CDR3 contains 15 residues. With 5 bases clipped from V and 6 bases from J, the junction kept 5 bases outside the gene matches. Germline V lookup: CDR1 SGHAT, CDR2 FQNNGV. The CDR3 region is CASSRLAGGPNEQFF. DNA for the CDR3: TGTGCCAGCAGCCGTCTAGCGGGAGGGCCCAATGAGCAGTTCTTC.

This clone was observed a single time. The CDR3 protein is CASSPDNTDTQYF. CDR3 in DNA: TGTGCCAGCAGCCCAGACAACACAGATACGCAGTATTTT. The gene calls are TRBV7-9 and TRBJ2-3, with D unclear. This CDR3 is 13 amino acids long. The V gene lost 5 bases and the J gene lost 2 bases, with 8 bases spanning the gap. Per the germline V gene, CDR1 is SEHNR and CDR2 is FQNEAQ (reference sequence).